This T cell receptor beta chain was sequenced during a study of monozygotic twins with inflammatory bowel disease. General study results and limits: For IBD, no single strong associated signal or clonotype was supported. IBD patients displayed reduced TCRbeta diversity (inverse Simpson) when set against healthy co-twins. IBD patients share fewer clonotypes with other people than healthy twins do, especially with disease activity.

TCRdb reprocessed the 5' RACE reads, keeping one entry per CDR3 protein, no DNA. The sample totals around 220,000 distinct CDR3 sequences. As to this clonotype: Its antigen is not known.

Germline values: CDR1 MNHNS, CDR2 SASEGT. The CDR3 totals 12 residues. V gene TRBV6-1 combines with J gene TRBJ2-3; TCRdb proposes TRBD2, but this gene call is untestable without DNA. The clonotype originates from a human donor with ulcerative colitis or Crohn's disease, or a healthy co-twin of an affected twin (not recorded which). Specimen: blood. CDR3: CASTSVGETQYF.